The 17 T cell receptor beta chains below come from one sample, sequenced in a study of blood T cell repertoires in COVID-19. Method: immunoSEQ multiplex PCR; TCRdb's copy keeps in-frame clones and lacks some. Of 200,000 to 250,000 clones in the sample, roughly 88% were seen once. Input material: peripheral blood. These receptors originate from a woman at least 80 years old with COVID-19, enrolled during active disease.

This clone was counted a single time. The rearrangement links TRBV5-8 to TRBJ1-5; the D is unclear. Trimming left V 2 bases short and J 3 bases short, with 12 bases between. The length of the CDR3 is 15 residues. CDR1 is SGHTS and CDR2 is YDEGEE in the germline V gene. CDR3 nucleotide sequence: TGTGCCAGCAGCTTTCTAGGTCAAATCAATCAGCCCCAGCATTTT. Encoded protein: CASSFLGQINQPQHF.

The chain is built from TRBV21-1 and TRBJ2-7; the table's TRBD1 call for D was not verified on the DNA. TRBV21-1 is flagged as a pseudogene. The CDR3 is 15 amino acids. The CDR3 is CASSKAGTGRYEQYF. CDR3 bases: TGTGCCAGCAGCAAAGCCGGGACAGGGCGCTACGAGCAGTACTTC.

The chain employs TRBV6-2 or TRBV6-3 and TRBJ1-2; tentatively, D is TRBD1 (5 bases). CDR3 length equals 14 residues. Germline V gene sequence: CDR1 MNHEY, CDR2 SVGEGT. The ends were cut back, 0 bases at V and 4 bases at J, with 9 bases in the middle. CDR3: CASSYSGAAYGYTF. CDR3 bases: TGTGCCAGCAGTTACTCTGGGGCAGCCTATGGCTACACCTTC.

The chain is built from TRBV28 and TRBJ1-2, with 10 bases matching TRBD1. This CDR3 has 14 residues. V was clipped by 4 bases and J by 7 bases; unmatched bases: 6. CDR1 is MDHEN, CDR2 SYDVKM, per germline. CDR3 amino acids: CASSSQTGGAGYTF. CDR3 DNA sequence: TGTGCCAGCAGTTCTCAGACAGGGGGCGCTGGCTACACCTTC.

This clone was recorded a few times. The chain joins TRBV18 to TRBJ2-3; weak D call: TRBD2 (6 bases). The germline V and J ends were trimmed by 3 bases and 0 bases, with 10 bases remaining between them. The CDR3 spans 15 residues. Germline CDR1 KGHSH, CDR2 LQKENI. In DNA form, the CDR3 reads TGTGCCAGCTCACCCCCGGGGACTAGCACAGATACGCAGTATTTT. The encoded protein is CASSPPGTSTDTQYF.

The CDR3 here is CSAKTGGFTEAFF. The CDR3 DNA follows: TGCAGCGCAAAGACAGGGGGCTTCACTGAAGCTTTCTTT. The chain is built from TRBV29-1 and TRBJ1-1; 10 bases match TRBD1. CDR1 and CDR2 from the germline V gene are SQVTM and ANQGSEA. The CDR3 runs to 13 residues. With 7 bases clipped from V and 4 bases from J, the junction kept 6 bases outside the gene matches.

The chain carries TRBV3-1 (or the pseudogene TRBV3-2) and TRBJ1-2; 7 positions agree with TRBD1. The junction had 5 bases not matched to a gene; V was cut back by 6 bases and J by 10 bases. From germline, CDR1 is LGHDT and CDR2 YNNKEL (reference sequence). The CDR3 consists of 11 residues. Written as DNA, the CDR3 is TGTGCCAGCAGTTGGGACAGAGCCTACACCTTC. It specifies CASSWDRAYTF.

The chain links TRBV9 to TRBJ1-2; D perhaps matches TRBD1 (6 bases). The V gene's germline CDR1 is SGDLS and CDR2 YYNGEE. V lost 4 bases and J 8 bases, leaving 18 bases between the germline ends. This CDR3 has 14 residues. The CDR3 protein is CASSPSPDSWGYTF. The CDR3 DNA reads TGTGCCAGCAGCCCCAGCCCGGACAGTTGGGGCTACACCTTC.

The CDR3 reads CASSSSGGTANTEAFF. CDR3 coding DNA: TGTGCCAGCAGCTCCTCTGGGGGGACAGCGAACACTGAAGCTTTCTTT. The chain is built from TRBV7-8 and TRBJ1-1, with TRBD1 matching over 7 bases. The trim removed 4 bases at V and 1 base at J, leaving 9 bases unmatched. The CDR3 totals 16 residues. Germline values: CDR1 SGHVS, CDR2 FQNEAQ.

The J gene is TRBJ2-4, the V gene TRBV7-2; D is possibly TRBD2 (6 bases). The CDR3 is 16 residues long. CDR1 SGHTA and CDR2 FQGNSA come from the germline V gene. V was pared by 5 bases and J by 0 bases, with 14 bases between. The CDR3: CASSLAEGLAKNIQYF. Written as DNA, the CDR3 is TGTGCCAGCAGCCTCGCGGAGGGCCTAGCCAAAAACATTCAGTACTTC. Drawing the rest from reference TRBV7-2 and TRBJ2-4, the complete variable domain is GAGVSQSPSNKVTEKGKDVELRCDPISGHTALYWYRQSLGQGLEFLIYFQGNSAPDKSGLPSDRFSAERTGGSVSTLTIQRTQQEDSAVYLCASSLAEGLAKNIQYFGAGTRLSVL.

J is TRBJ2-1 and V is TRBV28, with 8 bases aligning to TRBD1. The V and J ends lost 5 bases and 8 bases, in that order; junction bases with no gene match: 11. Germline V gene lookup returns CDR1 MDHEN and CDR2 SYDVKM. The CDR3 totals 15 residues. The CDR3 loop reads CASSAARTGRDEQFF. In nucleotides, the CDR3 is TGTGCCAGCAGTGCCGCTCGGACAGGGCGGGATGAGCAGTTCTTC. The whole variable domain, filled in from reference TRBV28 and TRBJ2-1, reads DVKVTQSSRYLVKRTGEKVFLECVQDMDHENMFWYRQDPGLGLRLIYFSYDVKMKEKGDIPEGYSVSREKKERFSLILESASTNQTSMYLCASSAARTGRDEQFFGPGTRLTVL.

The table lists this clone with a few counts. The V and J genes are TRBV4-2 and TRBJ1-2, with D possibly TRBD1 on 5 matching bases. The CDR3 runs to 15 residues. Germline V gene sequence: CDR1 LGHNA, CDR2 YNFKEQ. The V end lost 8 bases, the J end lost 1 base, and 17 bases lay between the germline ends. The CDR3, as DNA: TGTGCCAGCGCGGCCGGACAATCCCTTAACTATGGCTACACCTTC. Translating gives CASAAGQSLNYGYTF.

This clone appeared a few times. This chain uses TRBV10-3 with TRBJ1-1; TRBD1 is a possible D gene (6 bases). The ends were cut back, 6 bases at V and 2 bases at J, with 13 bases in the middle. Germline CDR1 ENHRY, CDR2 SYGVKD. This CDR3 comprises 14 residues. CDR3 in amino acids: CAIRGGRVNTEAFF. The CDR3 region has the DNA TGTGCCATCAGAGGGGGGAGGGTTAACACTGAAGCTTTCTTT.

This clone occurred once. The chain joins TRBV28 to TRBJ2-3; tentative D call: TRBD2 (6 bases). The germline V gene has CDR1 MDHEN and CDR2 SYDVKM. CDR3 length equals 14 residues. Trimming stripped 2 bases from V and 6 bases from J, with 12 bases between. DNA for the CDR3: TGTGCCAGCAGTTTAGGGCGGAGGGTCGATACGCAGTATTTT. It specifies CASSLGRRVDTQYF.

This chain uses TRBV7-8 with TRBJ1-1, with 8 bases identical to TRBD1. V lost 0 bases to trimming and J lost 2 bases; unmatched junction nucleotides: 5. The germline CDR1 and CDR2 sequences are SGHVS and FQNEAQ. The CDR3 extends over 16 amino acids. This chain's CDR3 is CASSLAWAGGNTEAFF. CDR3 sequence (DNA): TGTGCCAGCAGCTTAGCATGGGCAGGGGGCAACACTGAAGCTTTCTTT.

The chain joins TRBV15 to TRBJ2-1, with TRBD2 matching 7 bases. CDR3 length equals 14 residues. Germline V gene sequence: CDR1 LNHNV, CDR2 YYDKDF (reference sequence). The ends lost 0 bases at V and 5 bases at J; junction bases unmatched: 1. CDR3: CATSRDGTNNEQFF. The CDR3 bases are TGTGCCACCAGCAGAGATGGGACTAACAATGAGCAGTTCTTC.

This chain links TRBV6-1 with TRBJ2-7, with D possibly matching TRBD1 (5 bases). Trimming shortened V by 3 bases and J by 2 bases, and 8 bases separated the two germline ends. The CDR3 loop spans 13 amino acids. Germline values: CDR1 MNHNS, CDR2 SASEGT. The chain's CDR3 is CASSERQTYEQYV. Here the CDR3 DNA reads TGTGCCAGCAGTGAGAGACAGACCTACGAGCAGTACGTC.